A single sample is the source of the 31 T cell receptor beta chains below, sequenced in a study of blood T cell repertoires in COVID-19. Sequenced by immunoSEQ multiplex PCR; TCRdb stores in-frame clones only, minus some. The sample lists about 140,000 clones, roughly 80% occurring once. The sample taken for sequencing was peripheral blood. These receptor sequences come from a man in his fifties or sixties who had recovered from COVID-19.

This chain uses TRBV5-1 with TRBJ2-5, with 9 positions matching TRBD2. Losses at the gene ends were 0 bases for V and 5 bases for J; bases not matched to a gene: 14. From germline, CDR1 is SGHRS and CDR2 YFSETQ. The CDR3 runs to 18 residues. As DNA, the CDR3 is TGCGCCAGCAGCTTGGCCACTTTAGCGGGAGTGTCCTCGGAGACCCAGTACTTC. Encoded protein: CASSLATLAGVSSETQYF.

The chain has TRBV5-5 and TRBJ2-7, with 7 nucleotides matching TRBD1. This CDR3 is 12 amino acids long. Germline loops: CDR1 SGHKS, CDR2 YYEKEE (reference sequence). Unmatched junction bases numbered 2, after V lost 6 bases and J lost 2 bases. DNA of the CDR3: TGTGCCAGCATGGACAGGACCTACGAGCAGTACTTC. This translates into CASMDRTYEQYF.

CDR3 protein: CSASIAAGVTDTQYF. As DNA, the CDR3 is TGCAGTGCTAGTATAGCGGCCGGGGTTACAGATACGCAGTATTTT. V is TRBV20-1 and J is TRBJ2-3, with a possible D match to TRBD2 (6 bases). CDR1 and CDR2 from the germline V gene are DFQATT and SNEGSKA (reference sequence). This CDR3 contains 15 residues. V was pared by 3 bases and J by 3 bases, with 16 bases between.

The rearrangement uses TRBV7-2 and TRBJ2-7; 13 bases line up with TRBD2. The germline CDR1 and CDR2 sequences are SGHTA and FQGNSA. The CDR3 runs 15 residues. Trimming took 5 bases from V and 6 from J; bases not matched to a gene: 7. As DNA, the CDR3 is TGTGCCAGCAGCGGGGGCGGACTAGCGGGAGTCGAGCAGTACTTC. It specifies CASSGGGLAGVEQYF.

This chain uses TRBV6-2 or TRBV6-3 with TRBJ1-1; weak D call: TRBD1 (5 bases). Trimming stripped 2 bases from V and 4 bases from J, with 14 bases between. The length of the CDR3 is 15 residues. Germline V lookup: CDR1 MNHEY, CDR2 SVGEGT. The CDR3 DNA reads TGTGCCAGCAGTTACACCTTTGGGGGGGGCACTGAAGCTTTCTTT. It yields the protein CASSYTFGGGTEAFF.

The gene calls are TRBV7-6 and TRBJ2-1, with 8 bases that match TRBD2. V gave up 1 base and J gave up 5 bases; unmatched junction bases: 4. Looked up from germline, CDR1 is SGHVS and CDR2 is FNYEAQ. This CDR3 has 15 amino acids. In DNA form, the CDR3 reads TGTGCCAGCAGCTTAGACATAGCGGGGCACAATGAGCAGTTCTTC. This codes for CASSLDIAGHNEQFF.

This sequence joins TRBV28 and TRBJ2-5, with 9 bases that match TRBD1. The V gene end was trimmed by 1 base and the J gene end by 5 bases; junction bases not matched to a gene: 5. From germline, CDR1 is MDHEN and CDR2 SYDVKM. The CDR3 is 15 amino acids. The CDR3 nucleotides read TGTGCCAGCAGTTTATTGGGACAGGGCGGGGAGACCCAGTACTTC. Translated: CASSLLGQGGETQYF.

This clone was picked up one time. V is TRBV6-5 and J is TRBJ2-7; D perhaps matches TRBD2 (5 bases). V was clipped by 6 bases and J by 1 base, with 13 bases between them. Germline V CDR1 and CDR2: MNHEY, SVGAGI. The CDR3 sequence is 14 residues long. Here the CDR3 DNA reads TGTGCCAGCAGCTCGAGGGCAGGTTCCTACGAGCAGTACTTC. Translated, it gives CASSSRAGSYEQYF.

V usage is TRBV30 and J usage is TRBJ2-7, with 8 bases identical to TRBD1. Germline lookup yields CDR1 GTSNPN and CDR2 SVGIG (reference sequence). This CDR3 has 13 residues. With 5 bases clipped from V and 5 bases from J, the junction kept 8 bases outside the gene matches. As DNA, the CDR3 is TGTGCCTGGCAGACAGGGGTCTTGCACGAGCAGTACTTC. Its translation: CAWQTGVLHEQYF.

The V gene is TRBV11-3, the J gene TRBJ2-1; the match to TRBD2 covers 7 bases. The CDR3 consists of 15 residues. The V gene end was trimmed by 5 bases and the J gene end by 0 bases; junction bases not matched to a gene: 4. The V gene's germline CDR1 is SGHNT and CDR2 YENEEA. The CDR3 here is CASSLGTNSYNEQFF. Here the CDR3 DNA reads TGTGCCAGCAGCCTGGGGACTAACTCCTACAATGAGCAGTTCTTC.

The gene calls are TRBV4-3 and TRBJ2-3; 7 nucleotides agree with TRBD2. The germline gives CDR1 LGHNA, CDR2 YSLEER. V was clipped by 1 base and J by 1 base; unmatched bases: 5. The CDR3 has 16 residues. CDR3 bases: TGCGCCAGCAGCCAAGGTGGCGGGGGACGCACAGATACGCAGTATTTT. It yields the protein CASSQGGGGRTDTQYF.

The rearrangement uses TRBV25-1 and TRBJ2-7; D unresolved. CDR1 MGHDK and CDR2 SYGVNS come from the germline V gene. The CDR3 length is 12 residues. Trimming shortened V by 8 bases and J by 3 bases, and 11 bases separated the two germline ends. CDR3 in DNA: TGTGCCAGCGGCCCGACGGGCTACGAGCAGTACTTC. It specifies CASGPTGYEQYF.

CDR3 sequence reads: CSASGQGNEKLFF. The CDR3 DNA sequence: TGCAGTGCTAGTGGGCAGGGGAATGAAAAACTGTTTTTT. The chain carries TRBV20-1 and TRBJ1-4, with TRBD1 as a possible D gene (6 bases). Trimming removed 3 bases from V and 5 bases from J, with 10 bases in between. Looked up from germline, CDR1 is DFQATT and CDR2 is SNEGSKA (reference sequence). The CDR3 runs to 13 residues.

J is TRBJ1-5 and V is TRBV19; unclear D gene. Germline CDR1 and CDR2: LNHDA and SQIVND (reference sequence). The CDR3 is 12 amino acids. Between the trimmed V and J ends, which lost 10 bases and 6 bases, there was a span of 13 bases. The CDR3 nucleotides are TGTGCCACTTCCCCCGGGTCTCAGCCCCAGCATTTT. This codes for CATSPGSQPQHF.

The chain uses TRBV6-1 and TRBJ2-3; 7 nucleotides align to TRBD2. With V trimmed by 1 base and J by 0 bases, 1 base remained unmatched. Germline assignment: CDR1 MNHNS and CDR2 SASEGT. The CDR3 is made up of 15 amino acids. The CDR3: CASSEGGGSTDTQYF. CDR3 sequence (DNA): TGTGCCAGCAGTGAAGGCGGGGGAAGCACAGATACGCAGTATTTT.

This clone has just a few counts. The V gene is TRBV2, the J gene TRBJ1-1, with D perhaps TRBD1 (6 bases). Trimming stripped 6 bases from V and 5 bases from J, with 16 bases between. The CDR3 is made up of 14 amino acids. Germline values: CDR1 SNHLY, CDR2 FYNNEI. The CDR3 loop is CASSFDRLWTEAFF. In DNA form, the CDR3 reads TGTGCCAGCAGCTTTGACAGGCTATGGACTGAAGCTTTCTTT.

The chain carries TRBV4-3 and TRBJ1-1; no clear D gene. Trimming took 3 bases from V and 0 from J, leaving 8 bases between them. Germline assignment: CDR1 LGHNA and CDR2 YSLEER. The CDR3 length is 14 residues. The CDR3 DNA sequence: TGCGCCAGCAGCCAGGTTTCTATGAACACTGAAGCTTTCTTT. Encoded protein: CASSQVSMNTEAFF.

V is TRBV12-3 or TRBV12-4 and J is TRBJ1-1, with no clear D. The CDR3 runs to 13 residues. Trimming pared 3 bases from V and 3 bases from J, leaving 8 bases between. This CDR3 is CASSFQTYTEAFF. The CDR3 DNA reads TGTGCCAGCAGTTTTCAGACTTACACTGAAGCTTTCTTT.

This clone appeared a single time. V and J are TRBV29-1 and TRBJ2-3, with TRBD1 as a possible D gene (5 bases). Trimming cost V 8 bases and J 0 bases, with 12 bases left between them. From germline, CDR1 is SQVTM and CDR2 ANQGSEA. The CDR3 consists of 13 residues. The CDR3 loop reads CSSRQSSTDTQYF. The DNA for the CDR3 is TGCAGCTCACGACAGTCTAGCACAGATACGCAGTATTTT.

The J gene is TRBJ2-7, the V gene TRBV11-3, with 9 bases identical to TRBD1. V gave up 6 bases and J gave up 5 bases; unmatched junction bases: 8. CDR1 SGHNT and CDR2 YENEEA come from the germline V gene. This CDR3 has 14 amino acids. CDR3 residues: CASSYPGQGHEQYF. The DNA of the CDR3 is TGTGCCAGCAGTTATCCGGGACAGGGACACGAGCAGTACTTC.

The gene calls are TRBV10-3 and TRBJ2-2; TRBD2 matches at 10 bases. The trim removed 10 bases at V and 4 bases at J, leaving 6 bases unmatched. This CDR3 is 14 amino acids long. Germline loops: CDR1 ENHRY, CDR2 SYGVKD. The CDR3: CATMKRGGTGELFF. The CDR3 DNA reads as TGTGCCACCATGAAGCGGGGGGGCACCGGGGAGCTGTTTTTT.

This clone was picked up one time. The V gene is TRBV3-1 (or the pseudogene TRBV3-2), the J gene TRBJ2-7, with a tentative D call TRBD2 (5 bases). Germline-derived CDR1 and CDR2 are LGHDT and YNNKEL (reference sequence). CDR3 length: 14 amino acids. Trimming cost V 4 bases and J 1 base, with 11 bases left between them. The CDR3 DNA is TGTGCCAGCAGCCTCGACTCGGGGTCCTACGAGCAGTACTTC. Its protein product is CASSLDSGSYEQYF.

This clone has a handful of counts. The J gene is TRBJ2-5, the V gene TRBV20-1, with D maybe TRBD1 (5 bases). The V and J ends lost 6 bases and 4 bases respectively, with 9 bases between them. This CDR3 comprises 11 residues. Germline CDR1 is DFQATT and CDR2 is SNEGSKA (reference sequence). CDR3 in DNA: TGCAGTGCCCAGGGCGGAGAGACCCAGTACTTC. Translated: CSAQGGETQYF.

V usage is TRBV4-3 and J usage is TRBJ2-7, with D unclear. V was trimmed by 0 bases and J by 3 bases, leaving 9 bases between them. The length of the CDR3 is 14 residues. CDR1 is LGHNA and CDR2 is YSLEER in the germline V gene. The CDR3 here is CASSQDQNYYEQYF. The CDR3 bases are TGCGCCAGCAGCCAAGATCAAAACTACTACGAGCAGTACTTC.

This chain's CDR3 is CASSVATGGENPYNEQFF. CDR3 sequence (DNA): TGTGCCAGCAGCGTAGCTACGGGGGGGGAGAACCCATACAATGAGCAGTTCTTC. The chain links TRBV9 to TRBJ2-1; TRBD2 matches 8 bases. The V gene end was trimmed by 0 bases and the J gene end by 4 bases; junction bases not matched to a gene: 12. Germline CDR1 is SGDLS and CDR2 is YYNGEE. This CDR3 spans 18 amino acids.

The genes are TRBV2 and TRBJ2-7, with TRBD2 matching 12 bases. Unmatched junction bases numbered 12, after V lost 6 bases and J lost 6 bases. This CDR3 comprises 16 residues. The germline gives CDR1 SNHLY, CDR2 FYNNEI. DNA for the CDR3: TGTGCCAGCAGCGGGATTCTAGCGGGAGGGGGCGGCGAGCAGTACTTC. Its protein is CASSGILAGGGGEQYF.

In DNA, the CDR3 is TGTGCCAGCCAGAGACAGGGGTCAGATTGGCAGTACTTC. Translation gives CASQRQGSDWQYF. The chain couples TRBV28 to TRBJ2-7; the match to TRBD1 covers 8 bases. The V and J ends lost 8 bases and 9 bases, in that order; junction bases with no gene match: 12. This CDR3 contains 13 residues. Germline CDR1 reads MDHEN; CDR2 reads SYDVKM.

This clone appeared a single time. The chain has TRBV28 and TRBJ1-2, with D unclear. CDR1 and CDR2 (germline): MDHEN, SYDVKM. The CDR3 sequence is 16 residues long. V lost 2 bases, J lost 8 bases, and 21 bases lay in between. The DNA for the CDR3 is TGTGCCAGCAGTTTAAATGGACTGGGCCCAGGAAGCGGCTACACCTTC. It codes for CASSLNGLGPGSGYTF.

This clone has more than one count but fewer than ten. The gene calls are TRBV3-1 (or the pseudogene TRBV3-2) and TRBJ2-2; 10 nucleotides align to TRBD2. CDR1 and CDR2 from the germline V gene are LGHDT and YNNKEL (reference sequence). The CDR3 spans 16 residues. J was trimmed by 2 bases and V by 4 bases; bases with no gene match: 4. The CDR3 reads CASSRIAGGNTGELFF. CDR3 coding DNA: TGTGCCAGCAGCCGTATAGCGGGGGGAAACACCGGGGAGCTGTTTTTT.

The chain joins TRBV4-2 to TRBJ1-5, with 7 bases aligning to TRBD1. The J segment lost 4 bases and the V segment lost 0 bases, leaving 12 bases of the junction unmatched. Germline assignment: CDR1 LGHNA and CDR2 YNFKEQ. The CDR3 is made up of 18 amino acids. CDR3 sequence (DNA): TGTGCCAGCAGCCAAGATCTTTTCGAAAACAGGGGAAATCAGCCCCAGCATTTT. Translating it yields CASSQDLFENRGNQPQHF.

V gene TRBV7-8 combines with J gene TRBJ2-7, with TRBD1 identical over 9 bases. V shed 2 bases and J 5 bases; nucleotides not matched to a gene: 10. The CDR3 is 16 residues long. Germline V gene lookup returns CDR1 SGHVS and CDR2 FQNEAQ. The CDR3 loop reads CASSLLGTGGIDEQYF. The CDR3 DNA reads as TGTGCCAGCAGCTTATTGGGCACAGGGGGCATCGACGAGCAGTACTTC.